These 28 T cell receptor beta chains were all obtained from the same sample, sequenced in a study of T cells expressing NK-cell markers. From the 5' RACE reads, TCRdb lists one entry per CDR3 protein and no DNA. The ten most abundant clones cover around 4% of a sample with about 540,000 distinct CDR3 sequences. The sequenced sample was blood T cells: a sorted CD56 or NKG2C T cell subset, CD4+ or CD8+ T cells, or bulk PBMC T cells (not recorded which). The origin of the receptors is a man younger than 35 in good health.

J is TRBJ1-1 and V is TRBV29-1; TCRdb lists TRBD1, though no DNA is available to test this call. Germline V gene lookup returns CDR1 SQVTM and CDR2 ANQGSEA. This CDR3 has 15 amino acids. The CDR3 protein is CSVDGGAGLNTEAFF.

The V and J genes are TRBV20-1 and TRBJ2-4. Germline values: CDR1 DFQATT, CDR2 SNEGSKA (reference sequence). The CDR3 extends over 13 amino acids. CDR3 region: CSLGSAAKNIQYF.

The V and J genes are TRBV24-1 and TRBJ1-5; the D call from TCRdb, TRBD1, cannot be confirmed without DNA. CDR1 is KGHDR and CDR2 is SFDVKD in the germline V gene. The CDR3 spans 17 residues. This CDR3 reads CATSDRTGGYSNQPQHF.

This chain connects TRBV27 to TRBJ2-7. The CDR3 is made up of 17 amino acids. Looked up from germline, CDR1 is MNHEY and CDR2 is SMNVEV (reference sequence). CDR3 in amino acids: CASSLSISGYSPYEQYF.

The V and J genes are TRBV5-1 and TRBJ2-1; TCRdb's D gene call, TRBD1, goes unchecked for lack of DNA. The CDR3 sequence is 19 residues long. The germline V gene has CDR1 SGHRS and CDR2 YFSETQ. The CDR3 protein is CASSLGLGLPGQGAHEQFF.

This rearrangement joins TRBV20-1 to TRBJ2-1; TCRdb indicates TRBD2, and absent DNA this call remains unverified. The CDR3 length is 13 residues. Germline CDR1 is DFQATT and CDR2 is SNEGSKA (reference sequence). CDR3 region: CSSEGRDGHEQFF.

This rearrangement joins TRBV7-6 to TRBJ2-1. CDR3 length: 14 residues. Germline CDR1 is SGHVS and CDR2 is FNYEAQ. CDR3 sequence reads: CASSLPDGVNEQFF.

The chain couples TRBV12-3 or TRBV12-4 to TRBJ2-1. The CDR3 runs 13 residues. CDR3: CASRPEWAGEQFF.

The gene calls are TRBV4-2 and TRBJ1-6. The CDR3 runs to 15 residues. The germline V gene encodes CDR1 LGHNA and CDR2 YNFKEQ. CDR3 sequence: CASSQEDGFGSPLHF.

J is TRBJ2-5 and V is TRBV29-1. CDR1 and CDR2 from the germline V gene are SQVTM and ANQGSEA. The CDR3 totals 12 residues. This CDR3 reads CSVISSRETQYF.

The CDR3 protein is CASSRDRTGSSGELFF. This chain joins TRBV4-3 and TRBJ2-2; TCRdb names TRBD1, which stays unverified in the absence of DNA. The CDR3 contains 16 residues. The germline gives CDR1 LGHNA, CDR2 YSLEER.

The V gene is TRBV6-5, the J gene TRBJ1-1; as DNA is missing, the TRBD1 call by TCRdb cannot be tested. The CDR3 totals 14 residues. Germline CDR1 MNHEY, CDR2 SVGAGI. This chain's CDR3 is CASSTPGFYTEAFF.

V gene TRBV3-1 combines with J gene TRBJ2-2; TCRdb names TRBD1, which stays unverified in the absence of DNA. CDR1 LGHDT and CDR2 YNNKEL come from the germline V gene (reference sequence). There are 15 residues in the CDR3. The chain's CDR3 is CASLRGPDNTGELFF.

The chain joins TRBV9 to TRBJ2-1; TCRdb returns TRBD1, unconfirmable since there is no DNA. The CDR3 runs 16 residues. From germline, CDR1 is SGDLS and CDR2 YYNGEE. CDR3 loop: CASSVEVRGRVNEQFF.

The V and J genes are TRBV7-9 and TRBJ2-7. Looked up from germline, CDR1 is SEHNR and CDR2 is FQNEAQ (reference sequence). The CDR3 is 14 residues long. The chain's CDR3 is CASSFAGGTYEQYF.

The chain has TRBV4-3 and TRBJ2-1; there is no DNA to check the TCRdb D call of TRBD1. The CDR3 is made up of 11 amino acids. CDR1 and CDR2 from the germline V gene are LGHNA and YSLEER. The CDR3 sequence: CASSPGTPQFF.

The chain links TRBV12-3 or TRBV12-4 to TRBJ1-3. CDR3 length: 16 amino acids. This CDR3 is CASTTQGLSSGNTIYF.

This sequence joins TRBV25-1 and TRBJ2-2; without DNA, the TCRdb call of TRBD2 cannot be checked. The CDR3 covers 17 residues. Germline V gene sequence: CDR1 MGHDK, CDR2 SYGVNS. The CDR3 reads CASSFSLGQDNTGELFF.

The CDR3 reads CASSPIQVRSRETQYF. The rearrangement joins TRBV18 to TRBJ2-5; lacking DNA, the TRBD2 call made by TCRdb goes unchecked. The CDR3 sequence is 16 residues long. CDR1 is KGHSH and CDR2 is LQKENI in the germline V gene.

The chain is built from TRBV9 and TRBJ2-1; as DNA is missing, the TRBD1 call by TCRdb cannot be tested. This CDR3 spans 15 amino acids. CDR1 SGDLS and CDR2 YYNGEE come from the germline V gene. This CDR3 reads CASSGGTGGYNEQFF.

The V gene is TRBV24-1, the J gene TRBJ2-1; the D call of TRBD1 rests on TCRdb alone, since no DNA is present to check it. This CDR3 is built from 18 residues. Germline-derived CDR1 and CDR2 are KGHDR and SFDVKD. The CDR3: CATSDLARGPNSYNEQFF.

The chain links TRBV6-2 or TRBV6-3 to TRBJ2-1; TCRdb reports TRBD2, a call that lacks DNA to check it against. Looked up from germline, CDR1 is MNHEY and CDR2 is SVGEGT. The CDR3 is 15 residues long. CDR3: CASSVGLAGVNEQFF.

The chain joins TRBV4-2 to TRBJ2-7; the TRBD1 assignment by TCRdb is unverifiable without DNA. The germline V gene has CDR1 LGHNA and CDR2 YNFKEQ. This CDR3 spans 16 amino acids. The CDR3: CASSQDPLEGGYEQYF.

The chain employs TRBV20-1 and TRBJ1-1; the TCRdb D gene call, TRBD1, has no DNA to confirm it. Per the germline V gene, CDR1 is DFQATT and CDR2 is SNEGSKA (reference sequence). The CDR3 spans 13 residues. This CDR3 reads CSASAPVNTEAFF.

The rearrangement uses TRBV4-2 and TRBJ2-3; TCRdb picks TRBD1, but there is no DNA to check that call. Germline V gene sequence: CDR1 LGHNA, CDR2 YNFKEQ. The CDR3 sequence is 15 residues long. CDR3 amino acids: CASSGTPSSTDTQYF.

The chain joins TRBV27 to TRBJ1-6; TCRdb's D gene call, TRBD1, goes unchecked for lack of DNA. This CDR3 contains 13 residues. Per the germline V gene, CDR1 is MNHEY and CDR2 is SMNVEV (reference sequence). CDR3 residues: CASSQDRESPLHF.

The chain carries TRBV12-3 or TRBV12-4 and TRBJ2-1; TCRdb's D call, TRBD2, is unchecked because there is no DNA. The CDR3 runs 15 residues. The CDR3 reads CASSFTWGTSVEQFF.

V and J are TRBV12-3 or TRBV12-4 and TRBJ2-1; TCRdb selects TRBD2, and the lack of DNA leaves this call unchecked. The CDR3 sequence is 12 residues long. The CDR3 here is CASRSGGFEQFF.